This T cell receptor beta chain was documented in a study of T cells expressing NK-cell markers. About this clonotype itself: Its antigen is not identified.

Overall study findings and caveats: These same clonotypes (in a handful of donors) also led the CD3+CD56-NKG2C+ fraction. Dominant NKG2C+ clonotypes in a handful of donors made up roughly 1.0-7.0% of CD8+ T cells.

Germline-derived CDR1 and CDR2 are LGHDT and YNNKEL (reference sequence). The CDR3 sequence is 18 residues long. TCRdb reprocessed the 5' RACE reads, with one entry per CDR3 protein and no DNA. Found here are 120,000 to 150,000 distinct CDR3 sequences; the top ten clones hold 10% to 15%. What was sequenced was blood T cells: a sorted CD56 or NKG2C T cell subset, CD4+ or CD8+ T cells, or bulk PBMC T cells (not recorded which). V is TRBV3-1 and J is TRBJ2-7; lacking DNA, the TRBD1 call made by TCRdb goes unchecked. The TCR originated in a man between 18 and 35 years old in good health. The CDR3 region is CASSQGTGGDLQPYEQYF.